This T cell receptor beta chain came from a study of T cells after yellow fever vaccination. The CDR3 length is 14 residues. CDR1 is DFQATT and CDR2 is SNEGSKA in the germline V gene (reference sequence). Trimming removed 2 bases at V and 3 bases at J, with 13 bases between. Conversion of TCR transcripts into cDNA relied on 5'RACE template switching, which added a universal primer site and UMIs. MiXCR, applied by TCRdb to the 5' RACE reads, yields one record per CDR3 protein. The sample carries about 350,000 distinct CDR3 sequences, roughly 8.3% recorded once. General study results and limits: There was a possibility that FACS-sorted repertoires contained abundant clonotypes contaminating from the bulk population.

On this clonotype itself: What it binds is not known.

The sample was PBMCs, taken 35 to 50 days after the first yellow fever vaccination. V is TRBV20-1 and J is TRBJ1-1; D might be TRBD1 (6 bases). The origin of this receptor is a man in his late teens or twenties who received the YFV17D yellow fever vaccine. The CDR3 sequence: CSARKPGEDTEAFF. DNA for the CDR3: TGCAGTGCTAGAAAACCAGGGGAAGACACTGAAGCTTTCTTT.